The 31 T cell receptor beta chains presented below share a single source sample, sequenced in a study of human T cells and chemical hapten exposure. Time point in this sample: patch test 2, 6 weeks after DPC sensitization. Treatment here: therapeutic diphenylcyclopropenone sensitization with weekly scalp DPC. MiXCR, run by TCRdb on the RACE reads, gives a single entry per CDR3 protein. Among over 130,000 distinct CDR3 sequences, 12% were seen once, and the ten largest hold 1.4%. The sequenced sample was whole blood, obtained in connection with sensitization to the hapten diphenylcyclopropenone (DPC). All receptors derive from a woman in her forties or fifties with alopecia areata. Some clones in this sample may be carry-over from other donors' samples.

The chain uses TRBV14 and TRBJ2-3; 10 bases are shared with TRBD2. After removal of 3 bases from V and 4 bases from J, the junction contained 4 bases not matched to a gene. The CDR3 totals 15 residues. Germline V gene lookup returns CDR1 SGHDN and CDR2 FVKESK. The CDR3 nucleotides are TGTGCCAGCAGCCAGTTAGCGGGAGGTCCAGATACGCAGTATTTT. Its protein is CASSQLAGGPDTQYF.

This clonotype showed up many times. The chain uses TRBV18 and TRBJ1-6; TRBD1 is a possible D gene (6 bases). Germline CDR1 and CDR2: KGHSH and LQKENI. Trimming took 3 bases from V and 7 from J, leaving 19 bases between them. This CDR3 region has 17 residues. The CDR3 is CASSPPDFRGGNSPLHF. Written as DNA, the CDR3 is TGTGCCAGCTCACCCCCCGATTTCAGGGGAGGGAATTCACCCCTCCACTTT.

The genes are TRBV18 and TRBJ2-7; TRBD1 is a possible D gene (6 bases). The CDR3 loop spans 15 amino acids. The V gene lost 3 bases and the J gene lost 0 bases, with 12 bases spanning the gap. The germline V gene encodes CDR1 KGHSH and CDR2 LQKENI. CDR3 residues: CASSPQQGSSYEQYF. CDR3 DNA: TGTGCCAGCTCACCTCAGCAGGGGAGCTCCTACGAGCAGTACTTC.

This clonotype was seen many times. CDR3 sequence (DNA): TGTGCCATACAGGGGGGGAGCTCCTACAATGAGCAGTTCTTC. Its translation is CAIQGGSSYNEQFF. The chain recombines TRBV10-3 with TRBJ2-1, with D possibly matching TRBD1 (8 bases). The CDR3 is made up of 14 amino acids. V was cut by 9 bases and J by 0 bases, with 12 bases left in between. The germline gives CDR1 ENHRY, CDR2 SYGVKD.

The chain has TRBV6-2 or TRBV6-3 and TRBJ1-4; 10 bases agree with TRBD1. This CDR3 region has 13 residues. Per the germline V gene, CDR1 is MNHEY and CDR2 is SVGEGT. After removal of 6 bases from V and 6 bases from J, the junction contained 1 base not matched to a gene. The CDR3 reads CASRGTGDEKLFF. CDR3 DNA sequence: TGTGCCAGCAGAGGGACAGGGGATGAAAAACTGTTTTTT.

This clonotype occurred a few times. The chain employs TRBV12-3 or TRBV12-4 and TRBJ1-6; a weak D match, TRBD1 (6 bases). The CDR3 runs to 14 residues. V was clipped by 5 bases and J by 4 bases, with 9 bases between them. The CDR3 protein is CASSKDSYNSPLHF. As DNA, the CDR3 is TGTGCCAGCAGTAAGGACAGTTATAATTCACCCCTCCACTTT.

The chain joins TRBV7-9 to TRBJ2-1; possibly TRBD1 for D (5 bases). The V end lost 3 bases, the J end lost 3 bases, and 12 bases lay between the germline ends. Germline CDR1 is SEHNR and CDR2 is FQNEAQ (reference sequence). The CDR3 contains 15 residues. This CDR3 reads CASSLGDRFYNEQFF. The CDR3 region has the DNA TGTGCCAGCAGCTTGGGTGACAGATTCTACAATGAGCAGTTCTTC.

This clonotype was counted only a few times. The chain has TRBV28 and TRBJ1-1; tentatively, D is TRBD1 (5 bases). Germline V gives CDR1 MDHEN, CDR2 SYDVKM. V was clipped by 5 bases and J by 1 base, with 11 bases between them. The length of the CDR3 is 14 residues. The CDR3 DNA reads TGTGCCAGCAGTCCAGGGTCCTGGAACACTGAAGCTTTCTTT. The encoded protein is CASSPGSWNTEAFF. The entire variable domain, with the rest obtained from reference TRBV28 and TRBJ1-1, is as follows: DVKVTQSSRYLVKRTGEKVFLECVQDMDHENMFWYRQDPGLGLRLIYFSYDVKMKEKGDIPEGYSVSREKKERFSLILESASTNQTSMYLCASSPGSWNTEAFFGQGTRLTVV.

V gene TRBV5-1 combines with J gene TRBJ2-5, with D unresolved. The CDR3 length is 14 residues. CDR1 and CDR2 from the germline V gene are SGHRS and YFSETQ. V dropped 4 bases and J dropped 1 base, with 11 bases sitting between them. The CDR3 reads CASSLSMFQETQYF. CDR3 nucleotide sequence: TGCGCCAGCAGCCTTTCGATGTTCCAAGAGACCCAGTACTTC.

The chain combines TRBV6-2 or TRBV6-3 with TRBJ2-7; maybe TRBD1 (6 bases). The germline V and J ends were trimmed by 8 bases and 3 bases, with 11 bases remaining between them. The germline V gene has CDR1 MNHEY and CDR2 SVGEGT. The CDR3 length is 12 residues. The CDR3 DNA sequence: TGTGCCAGCTCGGACAGAAACTACGAGCAGTACTTC. Encoded protein: CASSDRNYEQYF.

This clonotype was seen a handful of times. The chain uses TRBV20-1 and TRBJ1-5, with unresolved D. The V and J ends lost 6 bases and 11 bases respectively, with 14 bases between them. CDR1 and CDR2 (germline): DFQATT, SNEGSKA (reference sequence). CDR3 length: 11 residues. The CDR3 region has the DNA TGCAGTGCCCGGGGTTTGGTGGCCCAGCATTTT. This gives the protein CSARGLVAQHF.

This clonotype was counted at least ten times. The CDR3 loop is CATTSPITSGIRTYEQYF. The CDR3 region has the DNA TGTGCCACAACGTCGCCCATTACTAGCGGTATCCGGACCTACGAGCAGTACTTC. V usage is TRBV6-2 or TRBV6-3 and J usage is TRBJ2-7; 8 bases fit TRBD2. Looked up from germline, CDR1 is MNHEY and CDR2 is SVGEGT. The ends lost 10 bases at V and 2 bases at J; junction bases unmatched: 22. The CDR3 sequence is 18 residues long.

This clonotype was seen a few times. V and J are TRBV7-2 and TRBJ2-3; D unresolved. Germline CDR1 and CDR2: SGHTA and FQGNSA. Trimming took 4 bases from V and 2 from J, leaving 13 bases between them. This CDR3 is built from 15 residues. The CDR3 bases are TGTGCCAGCAGCTCATTCACGGGCCTCACAGATACGCAGTATTTT. Amino acid sequence: CASSSFTGLTDTQYF.

This clonotype has a handful of counts. The chain combines TRBV14 with TRBJ2-7; D call uncertain. Trimming took 4 bases from V and 0 from J, leaving 10 bases between them. There are 14 residues in the CDR3. CDR1 SGHDN and CDR2 FVKESK come from the germline V gene. CDR3 loop: CASSLGRSSYEQYF. The CDR3, as DNA: TGTGCCAGCAGCCTCGGACGTAGCTCCTACGAGCAGTACTTC.

This chain connects TRBV7-3 to TRBJ2-1, with 8 bases fitting TRBD2. V lost 4 bases and J lost 7; bases outside the gene matches: 9. This CDR3 comprises 15 residues. Germline V gives CDR1 SGHTA, CDR2 FQGTGA. The CDR3 loop is CASSSEGLAGNEQFF. The CDR3 nucleotides read TGTGCCAGCAGCTCAGAAGGACTAGCTGGGAATGAGCAGTTCTTC. Full variable domain (outside the CDR3, taken from reference TRBV7-3 and TRBJ2-1): GAGVSQTPSNKVTEKGKYVELRCDPISGHTALYWYRQSLGQGPEFLIYFQGTGAADDSGLPNDRFFAVRPEGSVSTLKIQRTERGDSAVYLCASSSEGLAGNEQFFGPGTRLTVL.

This clonotype came up many times. V gene TRBV28 combines with J gene TRBJ2-5; the match to TRBD2 covers 8 bases. The CDR3 spans 15 residues. V trimming: 3 bases; J trimming: 4 bases; junction bases outside the gene matches: 7. Germline lookup yields CDR1 MDHEN and CDR2 SYDVKM. DNA of the CDR3: TGTGCCAGCAGTTTCTCCCGGGGGGGCGGAGAGACCCAGTACTTC. Residues: CASSFSRGGGETQYF.

This clonotype has ten or more counts. The rearrangement uses TRBV28 and TRBJ1-2; TRBD1 might be the D (5 bases). Trimming shortened V by 6 bases and J by 2 bases, and 13 bases separated the two germline ends. This CDR3 contains 14 residues. From germline, CDR1 is MDHEN and CDR2 SYDVKM. The CDR3 loop reads CASSPPGPNYGYTF. The CDR3 DNA reads as TGTGCCAGCAGCCCCCCAGGGCCGAACTATGGCTACACCTTC.

This clonotype was counted ten times or more. The V gene is TRBV20-1, the J gene TRBJ2-3; 11 bases align to TRBD2. After removal of 0 bases from V and 5 bases from J, the junction contained 4 bases not matched to a gene. CDR1 and CDR2 from the germline V gene are DFQATT and SNEGSKA (reference sequence). The length of the CDR3 is 15 residues. CDR3 amino acids: CSARDSSGGLDTQYF. CDR3 bases: TGCAGTGCTAGAGATTCTAGCGGGGGGTTAGATACGCAGTATTTT.

This clonotype was picked up a small number of times. V usage is TRBV7-9 and J usage is TRBJ2-1, with TRBD1 as a possible D gene (6 bases). V was cut by 1 base and J by 3 bases, with 10 bases left in between. Germline assignment: CDR1 SEHNR and CDR2 FQNEAQ (reference sequence). This CDR3 is 15 amino acids long. CDR3 in DNA: TGTGCCAGCAGCTTAGATGAGGGGGACTACAATGAGCAGTTCTTC. Residues: CASSLDEGDYNEQFF.

This clonotype was counted between two and nine times. The chain links TRBV29-1 to TRBJ2-4; D remains unclear. This CDR3 contains 12 residues. Germline CDR1 reads SQVTM; CDR2 reads ANQGSEA. Deletions cut 7 bases from V and 7 bases from J, with 14 bases between. The CDR3 loop is CSAGNVENIQYF. The CDR3 bases are TGCAGCGCAGGTAATGTGGAGAACATTCAGTACTTC.

This clonotype was recorded a few times. One end of the junction does not line up with germline, which may come from a read error. The V gene is TRBV7-7, the J gene TRBJ2-1, with D perhaps TRBD1 (7 bases). This CDR3 region has 15 residues. Germline V gives CDR1 SSHAT, CDR2 FNYEAQ (reference sequence). CDR3 loop: CASSIGGGAYNEQFF. CDR3 sequence (DNA): TGTGCTAGCAGCATCGGAGGGGGCGCGTACAATGAGCAGTTCTTC.

The sample holds a few counts of this clonotype. The chain is built from TRBV27 and TRBJ1-6, with D unresolved. The CDR3 is 16 residues long. The V end was cut by 4 bases, the J end by 1 base, with 11 bases between. The germline gives CDR1 MNHEY, CDR2 SMNVEV (reference sequence). The CDR3 DNA is TGTGCCAGCAGTTCGTCTTCAGCGTCCTATAATTCACCCCTCCACTTT. Amino acids: CASSSSSASYNSPLHF.

This chain links TRBV5-1 with TRBJ2-5; D may be TRBD1 or TRBD2 (7 bases each). CDR1 and CDR2 (germline): SGHRS, YFSETQ. The CDR3 totals 19 residues. V lost 4 bases and J lost 2, with 27 bases in between. This CDR3 reads CASSPRGGTTGRTQETQYF. DNA for the CDR3: TGCGCCAGCAGCCCCAGGGGGGGGACGACAGGGCGAACTCAAGAGACCCAGTACTTC.

This clonotype has just a few counts. The chain recombines TRBV20-1 with TRBJ2-7, with 10 bases that match TRBD2. The CDR3 sequence is 16 residues long. Losses at the gene ends were 3 bases for V and 3 bases for J; bases not matched to a gene: 11. CDR1 and CDR2 (germline): DFQATT, SNEGSKA (reference sequence). The CDR3 protein is CSASPAAGLAFYEQYF. The CDR3 DNA reads TGCAGTGCTAGCCCGGCGGCGGGACTAGCGTTCTACGAGCAGTACTTC.

CDR3 nucleotides: TGCGCCAGCAGCCCCGGACCGGGGGAAGGTCTGTACTTC. Translated, it gives CASSPGPGEGLYF. The V gene is TRBV5-1, the J gene TRBJ2-5; a weak D match, TRBD2 (6 bases). CDR3 length: 13 amino acids. Looked up from germline, CDR1 is SGHRS and CDR2 is YFSETQ. Trimming took off 4 bases at V and 13 bases at J, with 20 bases between the two ends.

The chain joins TRBV3-1 to TRBJ2-7; no clear D gene. CDR3 size: 14 residues. CDR1 is LGHDT, CDR2 YNNKEL, per germline (reference sequence). Trimming took 3 bases from V and 0 from J, leaving 9 bases between them. CDR3 sequence (DNA): TGTGCCAGCAGCCAGTCAAGGAACTCCTACGAGCAGTACTTC. Its protein product is CASSQSRNSYEQYF.

This clonotype was counted ten times or more. The V call is TRBV12-3 or TRBV12-4, the J call TRBJ2-3, with 8 bases identical to TRBD1. V was pared by 1 base and J by 3 bases, with 6 bases of the junction left unmatched. CDR3 size: 16 residues. The CDR3 loop is CASSLGRTGRTDTQYF. Here the CDR3 DNA reads TGTGCCAGCAGTTTAGGCCGGACAGGGAGGACAGATACGCAGTATTTT.

This clonotype was counted only a few times. This CDR3 is CASSYERKREVLSYNEQFF. CDR3 in DNA: TGTGCCAGCAGTTACGAAAGGAAGCGGGAGGTTCTCTCCTACAATGAGCAGTTCTTC. V and J are TRBV6-5 and TRBJ2-1; TRBD2 matches at 9 bases. The V segment lost 2 bases and the J segment 0 bases; nucleotides outside the gene matches: 11. The CDR3 is 19 residues long. Germline V gene sequence: CDR1 MNHEY, CDR2 SVGAGI.

The chain recombines TRBV19 with TRBJ1-5; D perhaps matches TRBD1 (6 bases). Trimming removed 5 bases from V and 0 bases from J, with 14 bases in between. Germline CDR1 reads LNHDA; CDR2 reads SQIVND (reference sequence). This CDR3 has 16 amino acids. The CDR3 DNA reads TGTGCCAGTAGTGCTCAGGGGTGGTATAGCAATCAGCCCCAGCATTTT. It codes for CASSAQGWYSNQPQHF.

The V call is TRBV6-2 or TRBV6-3, the J call TRBJ2-5; 12 nucleotides align to TRBD2. J gave up 6 bases and V 6 bases, and 8 bases lay outside the gene matches. The germline V gene encodes CDR1 MNHEY and CDR2 SVGEGT. The CDR3 sequence is 15 residues long. CDR3 sequence (DNA): TGTGCCAGCAGCCCTAGCGGGAGGGCCGAGAAGACCCAGTACTTC. As protein: CASSPSGRAEKTQYF.

This clonotype was seen repeatedly, ten times or more. The CDR3 DNA sequence: TGTGCCAGTGCGGACCTGATCAATCAGCCCCAGCATTTT. It codes for CASADLINQPQHF. The chain links TRBV19 to TRBJ1-5, with unresolved D. V lost 8 bases to trimming and J lost 3 bases, with 11 bases between them. Germline V gene lookup returns CDR1 LNHDA and CDR2 SQIVND (reference sequence). CDR3 size: 13 residues.